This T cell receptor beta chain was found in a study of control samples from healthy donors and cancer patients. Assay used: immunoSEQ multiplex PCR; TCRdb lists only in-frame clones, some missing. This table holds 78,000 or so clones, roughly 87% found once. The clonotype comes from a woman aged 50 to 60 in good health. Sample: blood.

The CDR3 reads CASRGGATGELFF. The CDR3 DNA reads as TGTGCCAGCAGAGGGGGCGCGACCGGGGAGCTGTTTTTT. The chain employs TRBV12-3 or TRBV12-4 and TRBJ2-2; 7 bases match TRBD1. Trimming cost V 6 bases and J 5 bases; bases outside gene matches: 3. The CDR3 totals 13 residues.